This is a list of T cell receptor beta chains from one sample in a study of T cells in Graves' hyperthyroidism and ophthalmopathy. MiXCR, applied by TCRdb to the multiplex PCR reads, yields one record per CDR3 protein. Of roughly 660,000 distinct CDR3 sequences in the sample, 15% to 20% were seen once. Sequenced sample: blood. The origin of the receptors is a man aged 45-65 years with Graves' hyperthyroidism. Both conserved end residues are part of each CDR3. A D gene is named only where the DNA matches it firmly. Size tells how often a clone was seen (once, few, many) or the class of an expanded clone, and some rows leave it out.

v_call	j_call	clone_size	d_call	cdr3_nt	cdr3_aa
TRBV30	TRBJ1-4	many	NA	TGTGCCTGGTCCCGGGACTTAAATGAAAAACTGTTTTTT	CAWSRDLNEKLFF
TRBV18	TRBJ2-3	NA	TRBD1	TGTGCCAGTAGTGCCCCCTTTGAAACAGGGGGATACACAGATACGCAGTATTTT	CASSAPFETGGYTDTQYF
TRBV28	TRBJ2-3	many	TRBD2	TGTGCCAGCAGTTACCCCCCTTGGGGTAGCGGGTACAGCACAGATACGCAGTATTTT	CASSYPPWGSGYSTDTQYF
TRBV28	TRBJ1-5	NA	NA	TGTGCCAGCAGTCCCAATCAGCCCCAGCATTTT	CASSPNQPQHF
TRBV28	TRBJ2-7	few	NA	TGTGCCAGCAGTCCACACGACACGTACGAGCAGTACTTC	CASSPHDTYEQYF
TRBV6-6	TRBJ1-6	few	NA	TGTGCCAGCAGTTACTCCGGGGCCCCCCTCCACTTT	CASSYSGAPLHF
TRBV7-9	TRBJ2-5	many	TRBD1	TGTGCCAGCAGCTCAGGGACAGGGTCAATTGAAGAGACCCAGTACTTC	CASSSGTGSIEETQYF
TRBV28	TRBJ1-2	many	NA	TGTGCCAGCAGAGACTTCGGGCTAAAGTCCTCCGGCTACACCTTC	CASRDFGLKSSGYTF
TRBV5-6	TRBJ2-1	NA	NA	TGTGCCAGCAGCTCGTGGACCGATTCGAGTACCTACAGTGAGCAGTTCTTC	CASSSWTDSSTYSEQFF
TRBV7-9	TRBJ2-2	many	NA	TGTGCCAGCAGCTTATGGGGAGAAACCGGGGAGCTGTTTTTT	CASSLWGETGELFF
TRBV24-1	TRBJ1-1	many	NA	TGTGCCACCAGTGCCCAGGGGAACACTGAAGCTTTCTTT	CATSAQGNTEAFF
TRBV6-2/TRBV6-3	TRBJ2-1	few	TRBD2	TGTGCCAGCAGGGAATCCGGGACTAGATTGTACAATGAGCAGTTCTTC	CASRESGTRLYNEQFF
TRBV6-2/TRBV6-3	TRBJ2-3	many	NA	TGTGCCAGCAGTTACTTCGGGGGACACAGCACAGATACGCAGTATTTT	CASSYFGGHSTDTQYF
TRBV11-2	TRBJ1-1	many	NA	TGTGCCAGCAGCTTAAGGGCAGGGGCCAACACTGAAGCTTTCTTT	CASSLRAGANTEAFF
TRBV20-1	TRBJ2-1	NA	TRBD2	TGCAGTGCTAGAGGGGGAAGCGGGAGAGGCTCCTACAATGAGCAGTTCTTC	CSARGGSGRGSYNEQFF
TRBV28	TRBJ2-5	many	NA	TGTGCCAGCAGTCCTAGACCCTTAGAGACCCAGTACTTC	CASSPRPLETQYF
TRBV2	TRBJ1-2	many	NA	TGTGCCAGCAGGGACATAAACTATGGCTACACCTTC	CASRDINYGYTF
TRBV27	TRBJ1-4	many	TRBD1	TGTGCCAGCAAAAGGGACAGGGGTCAATTCAAGGATTATGCAACTAATGAAAAACTGTTTTTT	CASKRDRGQFKDYATNEKLFF
TRBV28	TRBJ1-2	many	TRBD1	TGTGCCAGCAGGGTAACAGCAGGGGGAGTTTCCTATGGCTACACCTTC	CASRVTAGGVSYGYTF
TRBV11-2	TRBJ1-5	few	NA	TGTGCCAGCAGCTTAGATGGGGGTAACCAGAATCAGCCCCAGCATTTT	CASSLDGGNQNQPQHF
TRBV25-1	TRBJ2-5	many	TRBD2	TGTGCCAGCAGTGATGGGACTAGCGGGAGTTATCCAGAGACCCAGTACTTC	CASSDGTSGSYPETQYF
TRBV27	TRBJ2-1	NA	TRBD2	TGTGCCAGCAGTTTTGGAGCGGGATGGGGCGATGAGCAGTTCTTC	CASSFGAGWGDEQFF
TRBV28	TRBJ1-5	many	NA	TGTGCCAGCAGCTCGAGGCAGGGAAGGAATCAGCCCCAGCATTTT	CASSSRQGRNQPQHF
TRBV2	TRBJ2-2	NA	TRBD1	TGTGCCAGCAGCCAGGGGGCGCACACCGGGGAGCTGTTTTTT	CASSQGAHTGELFF
TRBV10-3	TRBJ2-3	few	NA	TGTGCCTCGACCCGTGACCTGTCTACAGATACGCAGTATTTT	CASTRDLSTDTQYF
TRBV20-1	TRBJ1-4	many	NA	TGCAGTGCCGCGGGGGGAACTAATGAAAAACTGTTTTTT	CSAAGGTNEKLFF
TRBV2	TRBJ2-3	many	NA	TGTGCCAGCAGTTCGCAGGGGGATACGCAGTATTTT	CASSSQGDTQYF
TRBV19	TRBJ2-1	few	TRBD2	TGTGCCAGTAGTTCCTCTAGCGGGAGCCCCCTCTACAATGAGCAGTTCTTC	CASSSSSGSPLYNEQFF
TRBV12-3/TRBV12-4	TRBJ2-7	many	NA	TGTGCCAGCAGTCCCCCGGTGGGCGAGCAGTACTTC	CASSPPVGEQYF
TRBV12-3/TRBV12-4	TRBJ1-1	many	NA	TGTGCCAGCAGTTGGTCTCGCAAGGGCACTGAAGCTTTCTTT	CASSWSRKGTEAFF
TRBV5-5	TRBJ2-2	NA	NA	TGTGCCAGCAGCTTGAAGGGCGGGACGGTCACCGGGGAGCTGTTTTTT	CASSLKGGTVTGELFF
TRBV19	TRBJ1-5	many	TRBD1	TGTGCCAGCAGTACGACAGGGAGCAATCAGCCCCAGCATTTT	CASSTTGSNQPQHF
TRBV6-2/TRBV6-3	TRBJ2-7	many	NA	TGTGCCACCCGACAGATTTCCTACGAGCAGTACTTC	CATRQISYEQYF
TRBV2	TRBJ2-5	many	TRBD1	TGTGCCAGCAGTGATTTCGGGGCAGGGGGCCAAGAGACCCAGTACTTC	CASSDFGAGGQETQYF
TRBV6-2/TRBV6-3	TRBJ1-2	NA	NA	TGTGCCAGCAGTCCGACAGAACCCTATGGCTACACCTTC	CASSPTEPYGYTF
TRBV6-1	TRBJ1-2	many	TRBD1	TGTGCCAGCAGTCTACAGGGGGCGAAGGGCTACACCTTC	CASSLQGAKGYTF